The clone carrying this T cell receptor (beta chain) was counted a few times. Its target is not known. The sample is drawn from a study of post-analysis software for immune sequencing data. Prepared TCR beta cDNA libraries contained unique molecular identifiers. A single record per CDR3 protein comes from TCRdb applying MiXCR to the PCR reads. Of roughly 870,000 distinct CDR3 sequences in the sample, 53% were seen once. The length of the CDR3 is 14 residues. V shed 3 bases, J shed 2 bases, and the junction held 6 bases outside the gene matches. The V gene's germline CDR1 is DFQATT and CDR2 SNEGSKA (reference sequence). Findings and limits, study-wide: TRBV segments more frequent in patients than in controls numbered five and included TRBV5-6, TRBV5-1 and TRBV20-1.

The source material was blood. This sequence was found in a girl aged 5 to 17 with multiple sclerosis. The gene calls are TRBV20-1 and TRBJ2-5; 7 nucleotides agree with TRBD2. The CDR3, as DNA: TGCAGTGCTAGTGTTAGCGGGTATCAAGAGACCCAGTACTTC. This encodes CSASVSGYQETQYF.